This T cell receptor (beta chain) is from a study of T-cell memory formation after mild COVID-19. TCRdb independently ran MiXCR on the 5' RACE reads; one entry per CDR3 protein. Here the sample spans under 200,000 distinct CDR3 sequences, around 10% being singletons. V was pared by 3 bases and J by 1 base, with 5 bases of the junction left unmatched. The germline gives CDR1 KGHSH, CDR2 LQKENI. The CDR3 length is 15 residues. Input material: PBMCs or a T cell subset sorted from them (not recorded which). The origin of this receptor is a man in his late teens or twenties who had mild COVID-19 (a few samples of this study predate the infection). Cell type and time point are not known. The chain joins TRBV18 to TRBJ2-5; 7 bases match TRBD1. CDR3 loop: CASSPRQGFQETQYF. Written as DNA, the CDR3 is TGTGCCAGCTCACCCAGACAGGGATTCCAAGAGACCCAGTACTTC.